These 8 T cell receptor beta chains were all obtained from the same sample, sequenced in a study of blood T cells in healthy people across ages. Using a J-beta primer mix together with a sample-barcoded 5' primer, a second PCR was run for roughly 7 to 12 cycles. TCRdb analysed the 5' RACE reads with MiXCR anew, one entry per CDR3 protein. Counted here are just under 900,000 distinct CDR3 sequences, under 35% occurring once; the ten biggest clones make up 15% to 20%. The material sequenced was blood. These receptors all stem from a woman of 80 years or more in good health.

This clonotype has just a few counts. This chain connects TRBV10-1 to TRBJ1-6, with 12 positions matching TRBD1. CDR3 length equals 16 residues. The germline CDR1 and CDR2 sequences are WNHNN and SYGVQD (reference sequence). With V trimmed by 7 bases and J by 9 bases, 10 bases remained unmatched. CDR3 nucleotide sequence: TGCGCCAGCACCGGGACAGGGGGCGAAAGGAGTTCACCCCTCCACTTT. Encoded protein: CASTGTGGERSSPLHF.

In this sample, this clonotype turned up a few times. This may be a read error, as it is one base from a much larger clone. The chain recombines TRBV9 with TRBJ2-3; TRBD2 is a possible D gene (7 bases). The germline gives CDR1 SGDLS, CDR2 YYNGEE. This CDR3 spans 15 amino acids. CDR3 sequence (DNA): TGTGCCAGCCGCGTAGGGGGGGCCGGTGGAGATACGCAGTATTTT. Protein product: CASRVGGAGGDTQYF.

V and J are TRBV9 and TRBJ2-3; D perhaps matches TRBD2 (6 bases). This CDR3 is built from 15 residues. Trimming left V 0 bases short and J 1 base short, with 9 bases between. The germline gives CDR1 SGDLS, CDR2 YYNGEE. CDR3 region: CASSVVTGGTDTQYF. The CDR3 nucleotides are TGTGCCAGCAGCGTAGTGACGGGGGGCACAGATACGCAGTATTTT. The entire variable domain, with the rest obtained from reference TRBV9 and TRBJ2-3, is as follows: DSGVTQTPKHLITATGQRVTLRCSPRSGDLSVYWYQQSLDQGLQFLIQYYNGEERAKGNILERFSAQQFPDLHSELNLSSLELGDSALYFCASSVVTGGTDTQYFGPGTRLTVL.

This clonotype has a count of ten or more. The chain couples TRBV4-3 to TRBJ1-2; possibly TRBD1 for D (6 bases). The CDR3 runs to 15 residues. V gave up 2 bases and J gave up 4 bases, with 14 bases separating them. CDR1 LGHNA and CDR2 YSLEER come from the germline V gene. Here the CDR3 reads CASSQSGAPGYGYTF. In nucleotides, the CDR3 is TGCGCCAGCAGCCAATCGGGGGCGCCGGGCTATGGCTACACCTTC.

This clonotype was picked up a small number of times. Here the CDR3 reads CASSTGTSQPQHF. CDR3 bases: TGTGCCAGCAGTACCGGGACGTCTCAGCCCCAGCATTTT. This chain links TRBV3-1 with TRBJ1-5; a weak D match, TRBD1 (5 bases). The CDR3 is made up of 13 amino acids. Germline lookup yields CDR1 LGHDT and CDR2 YNNKEL (reference sequence). V dropped 6 bases and J dropped 6 bases, with 12 bases sitting between them.

The J gene is TRBJ2-4, the V gene TRBV11-3, with TRBD1 matching 7 bases. With V trimmed by 9 bases and J by 3 bases, 8 bases remained unmatched. CDR1 SGHNT and CDR2 YENEEA come from the germline V gene. The CDR3 extends over 14 amino acids. The CDR3: CARSVAGGKNIQYF. The CDR3 DNA is TGTGCCAGAAGTGTGGCAGGGGGCAAAAACATTCAGTACTTC.

This clonotype was seen a few times. This sequence joins TRBV6-2 or TRBV6-3 and TRBJ2-1, with 13 bases fitting TRBD2. Germline assignment: CDR1 MNHEY and CDR2 SVGEGT. This CDR3 is 20 amino acids long. With V trimmed by 0 bases and J by 2 bases, 10 bases remained unmatched. The CDR3 sequence is CASSYSPWTSGGGAYNEQFF. The CDR3 region has the DNA TGTGCCAGCAGTTACTCCCCTTGGACTAGCGGGGGAGGCGCCTACAATGAGCAGTTCTTC.

In this sample, this clonotype turned up many times. The chain carries TRBV20-1 and TRBJ2-4, with TRBD2 matching over 12 bases. V shed 0 bases and J 9 bases; nucleotides not matched to a gene: 12. This CDR3 contains 17 residues. In germline, CDR1 is DFQATT, CDR2 SNEGSKA (reference sequence). CDR3 sequence: CSARDTEPGLAGSIQYF. As DNA, the CDR3 is TGCAGTGCTAGAGATACTGAACCGGGACTAGCGGGTAGCATTCAGTACTTC.